This paragraph reports one T cell receptor beta chain. Its cognate antigen is unknown. The sample is drawn from a study of T cell repertoires in cytomegalovirus infection. Study in general: An indication of both CMV infection and matching HLA type came from public TCR beta signatures. Broader study findings: Pooled public TCR beta family frequency picked out CMV carriers with the relevant HLA. The ex vivo response was dominated by HLA-C-restricted CMV-specific TCR beta clonotypes.

Each CDR3 protein gets one entry after TCRdb re-called the reads with MiXCR. The repertoire holds 250,000 or so distinct CDR3 sequences, with roughly an eighth as singletons. Per germline, CDR1 DFQATT and CDR2 SNEGSKA (reference sequence). The CDR3 contains 14 residues. Trimming took 3 bases from V and 0 from J, leaving 12 bases between them. This receptor was obtained from a human donor in good health (CMV status not recorded). Some clones in this sample may be carry-over from other donors' samples. This chain connects TRBV20-1 to TRBJ2-7; D tentatively reads TRBD1 or TRBD2 (5 bases each). Sequenced: PBMCs. This CDR3 reads CSASYGGGSYEQYF. CDR3 DNA: TGCAGTGCTAGTTATGGTGGGGGCTCCTACGAGCAGTACTTC.